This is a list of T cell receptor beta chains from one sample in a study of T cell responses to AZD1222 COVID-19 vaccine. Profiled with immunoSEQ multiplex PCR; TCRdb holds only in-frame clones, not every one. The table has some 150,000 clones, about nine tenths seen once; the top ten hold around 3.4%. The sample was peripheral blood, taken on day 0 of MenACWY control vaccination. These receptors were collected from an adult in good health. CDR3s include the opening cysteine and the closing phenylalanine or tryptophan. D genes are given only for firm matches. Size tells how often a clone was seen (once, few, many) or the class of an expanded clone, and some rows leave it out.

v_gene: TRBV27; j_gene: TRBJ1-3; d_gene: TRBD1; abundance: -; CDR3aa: CASSLRSRDRSLPLENTIYF; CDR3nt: TGTGCCAGCAGTTTAAGAAGTAGGGACAGGAGTTTACCTCTGGAAAACACCATATATTTT
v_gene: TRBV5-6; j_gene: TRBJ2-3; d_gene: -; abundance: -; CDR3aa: CASSRGTGDTQYF; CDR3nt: TGTGCCAGCAGCAGGGGTACGGGCGATACGCAGTATTTT
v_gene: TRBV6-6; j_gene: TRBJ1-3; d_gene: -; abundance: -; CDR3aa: CASSYEGGLGNTIYF; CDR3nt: TGTGCCAGCAGTTACGAGGGGGGGCTTGGAAACACCATATATTTT
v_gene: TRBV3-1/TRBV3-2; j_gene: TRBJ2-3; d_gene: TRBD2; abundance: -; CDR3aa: CASSHSGRALGDTQYF; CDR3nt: TGTGCCAGCAGCCACAGCGGGAGGGCCTTGGGAGATACGCAGTATTTT
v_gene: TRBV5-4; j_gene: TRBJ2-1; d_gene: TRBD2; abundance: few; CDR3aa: CASSRPGLAGYNEQFF; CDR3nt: TGTGCCAGCAGCAGGCCGGGACTAGCGGGGTACAATGAGCAGTTCTTC
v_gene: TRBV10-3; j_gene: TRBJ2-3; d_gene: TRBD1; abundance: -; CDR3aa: CAISEGTGADTQYF; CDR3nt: TGTGCCATCAGTGAGGGGACAGGGGCAGATACGCAGTATTTT
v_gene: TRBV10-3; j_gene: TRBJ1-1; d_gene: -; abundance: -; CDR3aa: CAISGQMGTEAFF; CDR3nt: TGTGCCATCAGTGGGCAGATGGGCACTGAAGCTTTCTTT
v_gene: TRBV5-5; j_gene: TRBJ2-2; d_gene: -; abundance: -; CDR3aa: CASSLGPGTYTGELFF; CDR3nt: TGTGCCAGCAGCTTGGGGCCCGGGACGTACACCGGGGAGCTGTTTTTT
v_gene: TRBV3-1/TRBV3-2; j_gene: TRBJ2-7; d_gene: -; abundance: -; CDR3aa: CASSRTGRDYEQYF; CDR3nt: TGTGCCAGCAGCCGCACCGGACGGGACTACGAGCAGTACTTC
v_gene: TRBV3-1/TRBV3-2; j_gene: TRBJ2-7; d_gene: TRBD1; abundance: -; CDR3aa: CASSQRRGQGYEQYF; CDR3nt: TGTGCCAGCAGCCAGCGTCGCGGACAGGGCTACGAGCAGTACTTC